The 19 T cell receptor beta chains below were found in one sample sequenced in a study of T cell repertoires in cytomegalovirus infection. Using its own MiXCR run on the reads, TCRdb lists one record per CDR3 protein. This table has approximately 190,000 distinct CDR3 sequences, 28% appearing once. Specimen: PBMCs. These receptors all come from a human donor in good health (CMV status not recorded). Some clones in this sample may be carry-over from other donors' samples.

The sample holds a few counts of this clonotype. The chain couples TRBV7-2 to TRBJ2-7; tentatively, D is TRBD1 or TRBD2 (5 bases each). The CDR3 sequence is 13 residues long. Between the trimmed V and J ends, which lost 5 bases and 7 bases, there was a span of 15 bases. Germline V gene sequence: CDR1 SGHTA, CDR2 FQGNSA. CDR3 sequence (DNA): TGTGCCAGCAGCCCCGACCCCTGGGGGGAGCAGTACTTC. It encodes CASSPDPWGEQYF. The full variable domain, completed using reference TRBV7-2 and TRBJ2-7, is GAGVSQSPSNKVTEKGKDVELRCDPISGHTALYWYRQSLGQGLEFLIYFQGNSAPDKSGLPSDRFSAERTGGSVSTLTIQRTQQEDSAVYLCASSPDPWGEQYFGPGTRLTVT.

This clonotype was seen a handful of times. Its ends do not fully match the called genes, so a read error is possible. The V and J genes are TRBV7-7 and TRBJ2-5, with 8 bases lining up with TRBD1. Germline V gene data show CDR1 as SSHAT and CDR2 as FNYEAQ (reference sequence). This CDR3 comprises 13 residues. This chain's CDR3 is CASSFYRGETQYF. Here the CDR3 DNA reads TGTGCTAGCAGCTTTTACAGGGGGGAGACCCAGTACTTC.

This clonotype was detected many times. The chain employs TRBV7-2 and TRBJ1-3; the D gene is possibly TRBD1 (5 bases). Per germline, CDR1 SGHTA and CDR2 FQGNSA. This CDR3 spans 16 amino acids. V dropped 5 bases and J dropped 4 bases, with 18 bases sitting between them. The CDR3 reads CASSQRTRGSGNTIYF. CDR3 coding DNA: TGTGCCAGCAGCCAACGGACTAGGGGCTCGGGAAACACCATATATTTT.

This clonotype has more than one count but fewer than ten. The V gene is TRBV12-5, the J gene TRBJ1-4, with D perhaps matching TRBD1 (6 bases). Germline loops: CDR1 LGHNT, CDR2 FRNRAP. With 7 bases removed from V and 6 bases from J, the gap between germline ends came to 12 bases. CDR3 size: 13 residues. CDR3 in amino acids: CASVPEGDEKLFF. DNA for the CDR3: TGTGCTAGTGTCCCGGAGGGGGATGAAAAACTGTTTTTT. Full variable domain (rest looked up from reference TRBV12-5 and TRBJ1-4): DARVTQTPRHKVTEMGQEVTMRCQPILGHNTVFWYRQTMMQGLELLAYFRNRAPLDDSGMPKDRFSAEMPDATLATLKIQPSEPRDSAVYFCASVPEGDEKLFFGSGTQLSVL.

In its sample, this clonotype was seen many times. The rearrangement links TRBV7-2 to TRBJ2-7; no firm D call. This CDR3 is 14 amino acids long. V was cut by 5 bases and J by 2 bases, with 13 bases left in between. CDR1 and CDR2 (germline): SGHTA, FQGNSA. CDR3 sequence (DNA): TGTGCCAGCAGCCCCCTGGCGGAAGCCTACGAGCAGTACTTC. It specifies CASSPLAEAYEQYF.

There are many counts of this clonotype. The chain uses TRBV7-9 and TRBJ2-1, with 8 bases aligning to TRBD2. From germline, CDR1 is SEHNR and CDR2 FQNEAQ (reference sequence). V lost 0 bases, J lost 9 bases, and 10 bases stayed unmatched. The CDR3 loop spans 16 amino acids. CDR3 DNA: TGTGCCAGCAGCTTAGCGCACAAGGGACTAGGGTCTGAGCAGTTCTTC. Amino acids: CASSLAHKGLGSEQFF.

This clonotype was counted only a few times. The V call is TRBV7-2, the J call TRBJ2-6; TRBD2 might be the D (6 bases). The germline gives CDR1 SGHTA, CDR2 FQGNSA. Trimming removed 5 bases from V and 2 bases from J, with 10 bases in between. The CDR3 is made up of 15 amino acids. CDR3 sequence reads: CASSRGRTGANVLTF. DNA for the CDR3: TGTGCCAGCAGCCGAGGGAGGACTGGGGCCAACGTCCTGACTTTC.

As regards this clonotype: A much more abundant neighbour one base away suggests this may be a read error. V gene TRBV6-2 or TRBV6-3 combines with J gene TRBJ1-2, with 9 positions matching TRBD1. This CDR3 is built from 15 residues. Germline CDR1 reads MNHEY; CDR2 reads SVGEGT. Trimming cost V 6 bases and J 7 bases; bases outside gene matches: 12. The CDR3 protein is CASSRQGVQYFGYTF. In nucleotides, the CDR3 is TGTGCCAGCAGCAGACAGGGGGTCCAATACTTTGGCTACACCTTC.

Many counts were recorded for this clonotype. The rearrangement uses TRBV7-8 and TRBJ2-6; 11 nucleotides align to TRBD2. Trimming cost V 5 bases and J 2 bases; bases outside gene matches: 11. Germline V gene lookup returns CDR1 SGHVS and CDR2 FQNEAQ. This CDR3 is built from 19 residues. The CDR3 DNA sequence: TGTGCCAGCAGCCCCTTCACTAGCGGGGGCTTGACTGGGGCCAACGTCCTGACTTTC. The encoded protein is CASSPFTSGGLTGANVLTF.

This clonotype was observed at least ten times. The gene calls are TRBV7-2 and TRBJ1-2; D unresolved. The germline V and J ends were trimmed by 5 bases and 4 bases, with 23 bases remaining between them. The germline CDR1 and CDR2 sequences are SGHTA and FQGNSA. This CDR3 has 17 residues. The CDR3, as DNA: TGTGCCAGCAGCCAAACCCCAGCAGCTTCGACGATCTATGGCTACACCTTC. Its translation is CASSQTPAASTIYGYTF.

This clonotype was counted only a few times. The chain employs TRBV7-3 and TRBJ2-7; D unresolved. Germline V gene lookup returns CDR1 SGHTA and CDR2 FQGTGA. Between the trimmed V and J ends, which lost 8 bases and 3 bases, there was a span of 14 bases. This CDR3 is built from 13 residues. The CDR3 DNA follows: TGTGCCAGCTCCTCCGGTGTGGACTACGAGCAGTACTTC. Translation gives CASSSGVDYEQYF.

Points on this clonotype: Just one base apart from a much larger clone, this may be a read error. The chain couples TRBV20-1 to TRBJ2-7, with 7 bases matching TRBD1. The CDR3 has 14 residues. With 4 bases clipped from V and 2 bases from J, the junction kept 8 bases outside the gene matches. Germline CDR1 reads DFQATT; CDR2 reads SNEGSKA (reference sequence). CDR3 amino acids: CSAIEGQGAYEQYF. As DNA, the CDR3 is TGCAGTGCTATAGAGGGGCAGGGGGCCTACGAGCAGTACTTC.

This clonotype was seen more than once but under ten times. The genes are TRBV2 and TRBJ2-1, with unresolved D. The CDR3 has 12 amino acids. Germline CDR1 and CDR2: SNHLY and FYNNEI. With 4 bases removed from V and 9 bases from J, the gap between germline ends came to 10 bases. CDR3 DNA: TGTGCCAGCAGTGTCTTGGGCAGTGAGCAGTTCTTC. Residues: CASSVLGSEQFF.

This clonotype appeared many times. This chain links TRBV7-2 with TRBJ1-2; 9 nucleotides align to TRBD1. The germline gives CDR1 SGHTA, CDR2 FQGNSA. J gave up 4 bases and V 1 base, and 4 bases lay outside the gene matches. This CDR3 spans 15 amino acids. The CDR3 is CASSLVGGQGYGYTF. DNA for the CDR3: TGTGCCAGCAGCTTAGTCGGGGGACAGGGCTATGGCTACACCTTC.

The rearrangement links TRBV4-3 to TRBJ1-5, with D possibly matching TRBD1 (5 bases). The CDR3 contains 17 residues. Germline V lookup: CDR1 LGHNA, CDR2 YSLEER. The V and J ends lost 3 bases and 7 bases respectively, with 22 bases between them. Written as DNA, the CDR3 is TGCGCCAGCAGCCAGGACCTAACTCGGACAAGGGAACAGCCCCAGCATTTT. It is translated as CASSQDLTRTREQPQHF.

This clonotype was seen many times. The chain carries TRBV7-8 and TRBJ1-6; 7 bases are shared with TRBD1. The CDR3 has 17 amino acids. Per germline, CDR1 SGHVS and CDR2 FQNEAQ. With V trimmed by 5 bases and J by 7 bases, 14 bases remained unmatched. CDR3 in amino acids: CASSPRNPGTANSPLHF. For the CDR3, the DNA is TGTGCCAGCAGCCCGCGAAACCCCGGGACAGCAAATTCACCCCTCCACTTT.

This sequence joins TRBV29-1 and TRBJ1-1; D gene ambiguous. This CDR3 is built from 14 residues. Trimming took off 2 bases at V and 1 base at J, with 11 bases between the two ends. The germline CDR1 and CDR2 sequences are SQVTM and ANQGSEA. The CDR3 nucleotides read TGCAGCGTTGAAAAGGAGACAAGGAACACTGAAGCTTTCTTT. It is translated as CSVEKETRNTEAFF.

This clonotype was counted between two and nine times. V is TRBV18 and J is TRBJ1-5, with 7 bases matching TRBD1. This CDR3 has 16 amino acids. Germline CDR1 is KGHSH and CDR2 is LQKENI. J lost 4 bases, V lost 2 bases, and 8 bases had no gene match. The CDR3 nucleotides read TGTGCCAGCTCACCAGAGACAGGGAGGGTAAATCAGCCCCAGCATTTT. It codes for CASSPETGRVNQPQHF.

CDR3 coding DNA: TGTGCCAGCAGTGAAGCCCCTCGGGGAGTGAACACTGAAGCTTTCTTT. The encoded protein is CASSEAPRGVNTEAFF. The genes are TRBV2 and TRBJ1-1; D is unresolved. CDR3 length equals 16 residues. Trimming pared 0 bases from V and 0 bases from J, leaving 11 bases between. The germline gives CDR1 SNHLY, CDR2 FYNNEI.